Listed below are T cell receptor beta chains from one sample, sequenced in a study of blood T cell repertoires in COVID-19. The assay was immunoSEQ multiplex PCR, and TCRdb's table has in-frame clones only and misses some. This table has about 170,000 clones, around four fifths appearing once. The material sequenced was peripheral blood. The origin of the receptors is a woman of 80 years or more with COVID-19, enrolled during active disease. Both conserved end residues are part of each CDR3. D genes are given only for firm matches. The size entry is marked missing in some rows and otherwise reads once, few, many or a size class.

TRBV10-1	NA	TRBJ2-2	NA	CASSERQAGDGELFF	TGCGCCAGCAGCGAGCGACAGGCCGGCGACGGGGAGCTGTTTTTT
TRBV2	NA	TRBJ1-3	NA	CASSDKASGNTIYF	TGTGCCAGCAGTGACAAAGCCTCTGGAAACACCATATATTTT
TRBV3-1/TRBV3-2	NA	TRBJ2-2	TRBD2	CASSHHGRANTGELFF	TGTGCCAGCAGCCACCACGGGAGGGCTAACACCGGGGAGCTGTTTTTT
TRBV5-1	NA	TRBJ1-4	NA	CASSRTGLVNEKLFF	TGCGCCAGCAGCCGAACAGGTTTGGTAAATGAAAAACTGTTTTTT
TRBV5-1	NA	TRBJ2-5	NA	CASSFRTQGPETQYF	TGCGCCAGCAGCTTCAGAACCCAGGGTCCCGAGACCCAGTACTTC
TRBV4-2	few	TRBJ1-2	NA	CASSQDRVRAVGYTF	TGTGCCAGCAGCCAAGATCGAGTGAGGGCAGTTGGCTACACCTTC
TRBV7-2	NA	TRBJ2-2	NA	CASSLAAASTGELFF	TGTGCCAGCAGCTTAGCAGCGGCGAGCACCGGGGAGCTGTTTTTT
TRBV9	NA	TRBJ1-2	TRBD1	CASSGPRTGEAYGYTF	TGTGCCAGCAGCGGACCACGGACAGGGGAGGCATATGGCTACACCTTC
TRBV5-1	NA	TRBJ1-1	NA	CASSPSAGSNTEAFF	TGCGCCAGCTCCCCCTCGGCAGGGTCGAACACTGAAGCTTTCTTT
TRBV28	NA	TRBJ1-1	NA	CASSRYQGRGVNTEAFF	TGTGCCAGCAGCCGATATCAGGGGAGGGGGGTGAACACTGAAGCTTTCTTT
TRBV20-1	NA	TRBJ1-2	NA	CSAPGIYGYTF	TGCAGTGCCCCAGGGATCTATGGCTACACCTTC
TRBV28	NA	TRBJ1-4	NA	CASSLSGQLNEKLFF	TGTGCCAGCAGTTTATCCGGACAGCTTAATGAAAAACTGTTTTTT
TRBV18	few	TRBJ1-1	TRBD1	CASSPVRGDTEAFF	TGTGCCAGCTCACCGGTCAGGGGGGACACTGAAGCTTTCTTT
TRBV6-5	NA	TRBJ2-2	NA	CASSYLTSRGGELFF	TGTGCCAGCAGTTACCTGACTAGTCGGGGCGGGGAGCTGTTTTTT
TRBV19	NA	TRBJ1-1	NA	CASSMATGSTLNTEAFF	TGTGCCAGTAGTATGGCTACAGGGAGCACCTTGAACACTGAAGCTTTCTTT
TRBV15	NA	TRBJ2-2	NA	CATSRDFDYTGELFF	TGTGCCACCAGCAGAGATTTTGACTACACCGGGGAGCTGTTTTTT
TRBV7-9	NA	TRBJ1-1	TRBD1	CASSFLSFSRGQGTEAFF	TGTGCCAGCAGCTTCCTCTCTTTCTCTCGGGGACAGGGGACTGAAGCTTTCTTT
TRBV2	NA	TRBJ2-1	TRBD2	CASRTGTRGNEQFF	TGTGCCAGCAGGACCGGGACTAGAGGCAATGAGCAGTTCTTC
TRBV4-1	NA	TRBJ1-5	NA	CASSLTENQPQHF	TGCGCCAGCAGCTTGACAGAGAATCAGCCCCAGCATTTT
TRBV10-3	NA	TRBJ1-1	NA	CAISETGQNTEAFF	TGTGCCATCAGTGAGACAGGGCAGAACACTGAAGCTTTCTTT
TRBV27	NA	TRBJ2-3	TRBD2	CASKGLAGGGTDTQYF	TGTGCCAGCAAGGGACTAGCGGGAGGGGGCACAGATACGCAGTATTTT
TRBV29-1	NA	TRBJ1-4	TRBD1	CSVRTGANEKLFF	TGCAGCGTTCGGACAGGCGCGAATGAAAAACTGTTTTTT
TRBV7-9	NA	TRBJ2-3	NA	CASSFVSDTQYF	TGTGCCAGCAGCTTTGTATCAGATACGCAGTATTTT
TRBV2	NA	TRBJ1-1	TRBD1	CASGDRVNAEAFF	TGTGCCAGCGGGGACAGGGTAAACGCTGAAGCTTTCTTT
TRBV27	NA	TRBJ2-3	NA	CASSSSGYTDTQYF	TGTGCCAGCAGTTCCTCGGGATACACAGATACGCAGTATTTT
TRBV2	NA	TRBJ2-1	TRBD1	CASSRGRQFF	TGTGCCAGCTCTAGGGGGCGGCAGTTCTTC
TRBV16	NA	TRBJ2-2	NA	CASSLKQGTGELFF	TGTGCCAGCAGTCTTAAACAGGGCACCGGGGAGCTGTTTTTT
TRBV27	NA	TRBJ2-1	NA	CASRPGGASPYNEQFF	TGTGCCAGCAGGCCTGGGGGGGCTAGCCCCTACAATGAGCAGTTCTTC
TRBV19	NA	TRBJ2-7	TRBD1	CASSNPILTGSYEQYF	TGTGCCAGTAGTAACCCTATATTGACAGGGTCCTACGAGCAGTACTTC
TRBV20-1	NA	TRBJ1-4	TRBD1	CSASRDRGRIGEEKLFF	TGCAGTGCCAGTCGGGACAGGGGCCGTATCGGGGAGGAAAAACTGTTTTTT
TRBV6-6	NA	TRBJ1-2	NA	CASILGRTTQSQGYTF	TGTGCCAGCATCCTTGGTAGGACAACCCAATCCCAGGGCTACACCTTC
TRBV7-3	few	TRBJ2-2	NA	CASSGSRDTGELFF	TGTGCCAGCAGCGGGAGTCGGGACACCGGGGAGCTGTTTTTT
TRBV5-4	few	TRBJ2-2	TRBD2	CASSPREENTGELFF	TGTGCCAGCAGCCCACGGGAGGAGAACACCGGGGAGCTGTTTTTT
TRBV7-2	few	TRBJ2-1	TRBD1	CASSFRDRGREQFF	TGTGCCAGCAGCTTTCGGGACAGGGGGCGCGAGCAGTTCTTC
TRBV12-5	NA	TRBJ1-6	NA	CASGPIQPRVSPLHF	TGTGCTAGTGGTCCAATACAACCCAGGGTGTCACCCCTCCACTTT
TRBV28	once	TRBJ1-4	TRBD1	CASSRQGAQSNEKLFF	TGTGCCAGCAGCAGACAGGGGGCCCAAAGTAATGAAAAACTGTTTTTT
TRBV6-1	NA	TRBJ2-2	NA	CASSELVRTGELFF	TGTGCCAGCAGTGAGTTGGTGAGGACCGGGGAGCTGTTTTTT
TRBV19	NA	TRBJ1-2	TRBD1	CASSIITGGDYGYTF	TGTGCCAGTAGTATCATCACAGGGGGAGACTATGGCTACACCTTC
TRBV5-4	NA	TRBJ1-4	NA	CASSFRVGVGEKLFF	TGTGCCAGCAGCTTTAGGGTGGGAGTCGGTGAAAAACTGTTTTTT
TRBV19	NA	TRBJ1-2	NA	CASSPDRPGGYTF	TGTGCCAGTTCTCCCGACAGGCCGGGCGGCTACACCTTC
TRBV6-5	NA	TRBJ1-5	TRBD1	CASRHGTGSFQPQHF	TGTGCCAGCAGGCACGGGACAGGGAGTTTTCAGCCCCAGCATTTT
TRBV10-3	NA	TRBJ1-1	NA	CAISESGADNTEAFF	TGTGCCATCAGTGAGTCGGGAGCAGACAACACTGAAGCTTTCTTT
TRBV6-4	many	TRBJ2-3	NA	CASSDRSGSTDTQYF	TGTGCCAGCAGTGACCGCAGCGGAAGCACAGATACGCAGTATTTT
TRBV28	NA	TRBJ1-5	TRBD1	CASSSQGGYSNQPQHF	TGTGCCAGCAGTTCCCAGGGGGGTTATAGCAATCAGCCCCAGCATTTT
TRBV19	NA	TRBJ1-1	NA	CASSGQRGTEAFF	TGTGCCAGTAGTGGACAAAGAGGTACTGAAGCTTTCTTT
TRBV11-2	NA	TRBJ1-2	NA	CASRREARGGYTF	TGTGCCAGCAGAAGGGAGGCGCGGGGCGGCTACACCTTC
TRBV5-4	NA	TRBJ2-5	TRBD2	CASSSGTSGPGPSKTQYF	TGTGCCAGCAGCTCCGGGACTAGCGGACCCGGGCCGTCGAAGACCCAGTACTTC
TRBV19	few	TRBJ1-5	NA	CASMDGGGSNQPQHF	TGTGCCAGTATGGATGGGGGGGGAAGCAATCAGCCCCAGCATTTT
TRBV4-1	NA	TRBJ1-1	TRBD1	CASSQRDRGTEAFF	TGCGCCAGCAGCCAGCGGGACAGGGGCACTGAAGCTTTCTTT
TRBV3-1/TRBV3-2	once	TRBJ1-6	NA	CASRETGNSPLHF	TGTGCCAGCCGGGAAACGGGTAATTCACCCCTCCACTTT
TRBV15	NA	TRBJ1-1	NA	CATSRQYGGTLTNTEAFF	TGTGCCACCAGCCGCCAATACGGGGGAACTCTAACGAACACTGAAGCTTTCTTT
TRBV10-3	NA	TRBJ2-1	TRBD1	CAISDGDSYNEQFF	TGTGCCATCAGTGACGGGGACAGCTACAATGAGCAGTTCTTC
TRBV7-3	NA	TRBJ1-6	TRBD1	CASGPAGGSPLHF	TGTGCCAGCGGGCCCGCAGGGGGATCACCCCTCCACTTT
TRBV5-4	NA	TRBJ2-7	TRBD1	CASSLAGGWDEQYF	TGTGCCAGCAGCTTGGCAGGGGGCTGGGACGAGCAGTACTTC
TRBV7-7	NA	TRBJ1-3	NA	CASSFPRDSAGNTIYF	TGTGCTAGCAGCTTCCCCCGGGACTCAGCTGGAAACACCATATATTTT
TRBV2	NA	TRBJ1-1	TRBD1	CASRSDRGAGTEAFF	TGTGCCAGCAGAAGTGACAGGGGGGCCGGCACTGAAGCTTTCTTT
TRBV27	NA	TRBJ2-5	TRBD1	CASSDFGTEETQYF	TGTGCCAGCAGCGACTTCGGGACAGAAGAGACCCAGTACTTC
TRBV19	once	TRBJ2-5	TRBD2	CATSRGGIGSTETQYF	TGTGCCACCAGTAGGGGAGGGATCGGTTCTACGGAGACCCAGTACTTC
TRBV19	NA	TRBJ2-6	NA	CASSKDRFSGANVLTF	TGTGCCAGTAGCAAAGACAGGTTCTCTGGGGCCAACGTCCTGACTTTC
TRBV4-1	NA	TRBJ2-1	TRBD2	CASSQDVLAGVYEQFF	TGCGCCAGCAGCCAAGATGTCCTAGCGGGAGTTTATGAGCAGTTCTTC